This T cell receptor beta chain derives from a study of blood T cell repertoires in COVID-19 (dated by TCRdb to the early 2020s). Study-wide context: Samples covering the acute and convalescent phases of COVID-19 were provided by collaborators in the United States, Italy and Spain. The repertoires were made available in a free public database intended to serve as a resource for research on the immune response to SARS-CoV-2. Where available, HLA class I and class II types were taken from metadata supplied by the sample provider and were not determined by assay-based typing. Samples were obtained from the ongoing ImmuneRACE study (first 160 participants) and from 1,200 or so subjects provided by 6 global collaborators. The material from the prospective study consisted of cDNA or gDNA derived from T cells, B-cell-depleted T cells, or PBMCs. A de-identified subject ID, COVID-19 status, age in years and sex were almost always included in the sample metadata. Subjects who had been exposed to COVID-19, were actively infected with it, or had recovered from it provided the deeply sampled blood TCRbeta repertoires that made up the dataset.

Here is what the overall study found, with its caveats: How much clinical and demographic metadata was included differed by source and by participant, and the metadata was provided uncurated.

Collaborating institutions collected whole blood in K2EDTA tubes following their own protocols. Collaborator samples were shipped for TCRbeta analysis as frozen whole blood, isolated PBMCs, or DNA extracted from either sample type. The CDR3 runs 18 residues from the cysteine to the phenylalanine. Of the read, only the CDR3 DNA is kept; its 54 bases are in frame from base 1. The germline V gene yields MGHRA for CDR1 and YSYEKL for CDR2. Compared with germline, V lacks 4 bases and J lacks 4 bases; bases without a gene match: 14. TCRbeta CDR3 regions were amplified from genomic DNA using the immunoSEQ Assay, a bias-controlled multiplex PCR. The paper's processing steps were these. Within the assay, amplification of reference gene primers was used to estimate how many nucleated cells each sample contained. To quantify the absolute abundance of each unique TCRbeta CDR3 rearrangement, sequence reads were collapsed and filtered. For each sample, productive Simpson clonality was calculated as the square root of Simpson's diversity index across productive rearrangements. Sourced from immuneACCESS, this table was stored by TCRdb with only in-frame sequences that have V and J called. A share of the clones is absent; for the studies checked, an unresolved V gene accounts for under half, and the remainder has no known explanation. The D gene and trimming were derived from the DNA, and the V and J assignments and clone size from that table. The sample data list around 140,000 clones, and about 79% of these were observed just once. The biggest ten clones account for more than 8.5% of the sample.

Details on this clone: What antigen it recognizes has not been identified. No much larger clone is present one base from it, and per-base qualities are unavailable.

The receptor chain draws on TRBV4-1 and TRBJ2-1, and 9 bases in between align with TRBD1. The source of this sequence is a man aged 55 to 69 with active or convalescent COVID-19. Sequenced sample: peripheral blood. The CDR3 in this case is CASSRNPAGTGLYNEQFF. The nucleotide sequence is given as TGCGCCAGCAGCCGAAACCCGGCCGGGACAGGGTTATACAATGAGCAGTTCTTC.